This T cell receptor (beta chain) was captured in a study of STAT5B mutations in CD4+ large granular lymphocyte leukemia. Healthy controls were blood donor buffy coats. This clone was picked up one time. This was a survey-level run. Profiled with immunoSEQ multiplex PCR; TCRdb holds only in-frame clones, not every one. The sample includes about 30,000 clones, around four fifths of them seen just once. The material sequenced was CD4+ T cells from blood buffy coats. The sequence was obtained from a human donor in good health.

The chain's CDR3 is CASSPPGNTIYF. In DNA form, the CDR3 reads TGTGCCAGCAGTCCGCCTGGAAACACCATATATTTT. V is TRBV25-1 and J is TRBJ1-3; D ambiguous. Germline V lookup: CDR1 MGHDK, CDR2 SYGVNS. The CDR3 sequence is 12 residues long. Trimming stripped 5 bases from V and 2 bases from J, with 4 bases between.